This TCR beta chain was identified during a study of cytomegalovirus exposure and HLA in healthy donors. Study context: The approximately 130 validation repertoires were reported in a later analysis to have been generated on the same platform as the approximately 700 first-cohort repertoires.

The table came from immunoSEQ multiplex PCR; TCRdb's copy has only in-frame clones and leaves some out. The table records around 200,000 clones, just over 85% of them present only once. Study-wide points: As was reported, the classifier diagnosed cytomegalovirus status with high specificity and sensitivity.

About this clone itself: Its antigen remains unidentified.

CDR1 LNHDA and CDR2 SQIVND come from the germline V gene (reference sequence). The germline V and J ends were trimmed by 6 bases and 6 bases, with 17 bases remaining between them. The CDR3 runs to 14 residues. Sequencing was done on a sample of PBMCs. J is TRBJ1-2 and V is TRBV19; perhaps TRBD1 as D (5 bases). The receptor was isolated from a woman younger than 30 in good health and CMV-seronegative. CDR3 nucleotides: TGTGCCAGTAGCTATGGGACTCGCACTAATGGCTACACCTTC. Encoded protein: CASSYGTRTNGYTF.